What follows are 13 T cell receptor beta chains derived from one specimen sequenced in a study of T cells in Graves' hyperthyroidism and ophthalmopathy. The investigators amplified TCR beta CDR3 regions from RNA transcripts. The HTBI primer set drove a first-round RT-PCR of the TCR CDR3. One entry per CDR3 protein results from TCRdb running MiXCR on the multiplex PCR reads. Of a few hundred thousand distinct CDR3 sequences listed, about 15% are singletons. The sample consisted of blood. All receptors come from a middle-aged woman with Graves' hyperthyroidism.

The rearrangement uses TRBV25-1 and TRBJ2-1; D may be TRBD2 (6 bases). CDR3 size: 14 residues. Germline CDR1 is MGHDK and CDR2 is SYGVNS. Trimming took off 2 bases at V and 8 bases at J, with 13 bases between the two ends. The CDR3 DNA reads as TGTGCCAGCAGTGAAAAGGGGACTCCCCATGAGCAGTTCTTC. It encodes CASSEKGTPHEQFF.

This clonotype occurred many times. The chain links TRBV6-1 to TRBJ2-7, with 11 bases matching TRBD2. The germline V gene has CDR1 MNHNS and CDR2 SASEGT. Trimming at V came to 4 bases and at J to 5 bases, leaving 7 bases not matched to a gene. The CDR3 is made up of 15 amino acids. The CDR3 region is CASSGRGSGRDEQYF. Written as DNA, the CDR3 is TGTGCCAGCAGTGGTCGCGGTAGCGGGAGGGACGAGCAGTACTTC.

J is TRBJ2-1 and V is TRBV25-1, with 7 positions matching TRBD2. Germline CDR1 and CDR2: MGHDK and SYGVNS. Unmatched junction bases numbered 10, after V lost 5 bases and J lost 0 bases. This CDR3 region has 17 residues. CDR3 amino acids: CASSPRLGGGSYNEQFF. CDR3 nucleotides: TGTGCCAGCAGTCCCCGGCTGGGGGGGGGCTCCTACAATGAGCAGTTCTTC.

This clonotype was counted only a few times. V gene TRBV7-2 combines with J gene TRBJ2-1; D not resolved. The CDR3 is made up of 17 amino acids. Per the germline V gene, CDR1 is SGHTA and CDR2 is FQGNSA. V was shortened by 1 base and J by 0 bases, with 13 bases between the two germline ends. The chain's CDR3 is CASSLGFGIFSYNEQFF. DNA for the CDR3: TGTGCCAGCAGCTTAGGGTTTGGGATCTTCTCCTACAATGAGCAGTTCTTC.

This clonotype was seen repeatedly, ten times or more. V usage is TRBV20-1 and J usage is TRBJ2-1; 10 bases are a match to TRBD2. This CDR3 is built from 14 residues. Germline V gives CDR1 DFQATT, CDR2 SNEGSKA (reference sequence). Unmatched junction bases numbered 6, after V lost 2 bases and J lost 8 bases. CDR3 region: CSARLAGVVDEQFF. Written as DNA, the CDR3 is TGCAGTGCTAGACTAGCGGGAGTAGTCGATGAGCAGTTCTTC.

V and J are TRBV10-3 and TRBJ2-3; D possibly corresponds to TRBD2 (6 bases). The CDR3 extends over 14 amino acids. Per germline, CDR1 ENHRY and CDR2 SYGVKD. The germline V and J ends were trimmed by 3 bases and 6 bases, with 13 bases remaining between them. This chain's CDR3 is CAISEPGTLDTQYF. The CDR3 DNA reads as TGTGCCATCAGTGAACCCGGGACTTTGGATACGCAGTATTTT.

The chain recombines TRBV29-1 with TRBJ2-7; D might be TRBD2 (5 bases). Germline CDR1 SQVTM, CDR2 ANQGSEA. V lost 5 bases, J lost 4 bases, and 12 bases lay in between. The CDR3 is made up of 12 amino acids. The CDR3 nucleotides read TGCAGCGTTAGACTCCCGGGGTACGAGCAGTACTTC. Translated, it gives CSVRLPGYEQYF.

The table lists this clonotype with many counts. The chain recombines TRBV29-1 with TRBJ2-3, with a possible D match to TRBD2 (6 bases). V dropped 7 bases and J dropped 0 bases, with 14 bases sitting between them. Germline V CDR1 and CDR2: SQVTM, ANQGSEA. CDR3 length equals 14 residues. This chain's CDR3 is CSGHPGTSTDTQYF. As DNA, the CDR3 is TGCAGCGGACACCCCGGGACTAGCACAGATACGCAGTATTTT.

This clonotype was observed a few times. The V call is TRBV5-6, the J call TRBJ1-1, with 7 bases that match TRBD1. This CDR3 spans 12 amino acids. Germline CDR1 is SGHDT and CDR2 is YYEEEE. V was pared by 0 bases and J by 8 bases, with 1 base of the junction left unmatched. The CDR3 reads CASSLEDREAFF. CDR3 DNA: TGTGCCAGCAGCTTGGAGGACAGGGAAGCTTTCTTT.

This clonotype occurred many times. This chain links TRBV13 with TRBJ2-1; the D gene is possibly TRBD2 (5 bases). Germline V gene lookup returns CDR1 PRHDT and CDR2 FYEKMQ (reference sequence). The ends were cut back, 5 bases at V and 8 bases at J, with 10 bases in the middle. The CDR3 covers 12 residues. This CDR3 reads CASSPGLDEQFF. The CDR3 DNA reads TGTGCCAGCAGCCCCGGACTGGATGAGCAGTTCTTC.

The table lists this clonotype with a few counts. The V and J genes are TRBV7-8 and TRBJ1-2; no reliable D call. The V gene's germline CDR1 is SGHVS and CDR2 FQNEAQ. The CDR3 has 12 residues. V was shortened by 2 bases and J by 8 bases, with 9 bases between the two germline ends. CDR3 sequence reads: CASSLQPGGYTF. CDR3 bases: TGTGCCAGCAGCTTACAGCCGGGGGGCTACACCTTC.

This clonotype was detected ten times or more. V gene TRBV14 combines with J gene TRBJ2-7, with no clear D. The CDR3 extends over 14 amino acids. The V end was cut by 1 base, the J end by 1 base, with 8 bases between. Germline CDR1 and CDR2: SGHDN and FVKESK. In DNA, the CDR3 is TGTGCCAGCAGCCAAGGTTCGGAATCCTACGAGCAGTACTTC. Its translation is CASSQGSESYEQYF.

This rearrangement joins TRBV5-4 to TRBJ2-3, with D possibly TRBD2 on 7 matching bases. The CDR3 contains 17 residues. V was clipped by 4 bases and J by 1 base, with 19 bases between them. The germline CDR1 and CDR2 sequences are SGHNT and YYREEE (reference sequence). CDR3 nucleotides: TGTGCCAGCAGCGGGGAGGGGGGGGGCGCGGGCACAGATACGCAGTATTTT. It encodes CASSGEGGGAGTDTQYF.